The 18 T cell receptor beta chains given below trace back to one sample, sequenced in a study of T cell clonality in common variable immunodeficiency (dated by TCRdb to between 2014 and 2017). General study outcomes and caveats: Fewer deletions and N-nucleotide insertions were reportedly observed in CVID TCRbeta sequences, and highly modified clones with 13 or more V deletions were reportedly absent from CVID TCRbeta sequences.

Their antigen targets remain unknown. Receptor libraries were prepared by the immunoSEQ multiplex PCR assay. The table comes from immuneACCESS by way of TCRdb, which keeps in-frame sequences with V and J called. Part of the clones is missing from these tables; in studies checked, under half for an unresolved V gene and the rest for unknown reasons. This sample holds roughly 30,000 clones in total, without any singletons. Together, the top ten hold around 3.2% of the sample. Sequenced sample: peripheral blood mononuclear cells. The receptors originated from a human donor with common variable immunodeficiency.

The table lists this clone with many counts. The CDR3 end lies 3 residues beyond the end of the read and is filled in from the germline J gene. The chain couples TRBV5-1 to TRBJ2-7, with 8 bases fitting TRBD2. CDR3 length: 14 residues. Trimming cost V 10 bases and J 6 bases; bases outside gene matches: 15. Germline CDR1 SGHRS, CDR2 YFSETQ. The chain's CDR3 is CASTPGTSSFEQYF. The sequenced part of the CDR3 DNA is TGCGCCTCAACACCCGGGACTAGTAGCTTCGAG.

This clone was found a few times. The read stops 3 residues short of the end of the CDR3; the missing end is completed from the germline J gene. The chain employs TRBV5-1 and TRBJ2-5; D possibly corresponds to TRBD1 (6 bases). Per the germline V gene, CDR1 is SGHRS and CDR2 is YFSETQ. This CDR3 region has 13 residues. V lost 1 base, J lost 3 bases, and 7 bases lay in between. CDR3 region: CASSLSGEETQYF. The covered CDR3 bases are TGCGCCAGCAGCTTGTCAGGGGAAGAGACC.

This clone was seen many times. Coverage ceases 3 residues before the CDR3 finishes, and the germline J gene fills in the end. The chain is built from TRBV7-8 and TRBJ1-2; 7 bases align to TRBD1. The J segment lost 1 base and the V segment lost 5 bases, leaving 13 bases of the junction unmatched. This CDR3 region has 17 residues. Germline V gene sequence: CDR1 SGHVS, CDR2 FQNEAQ. CDR3 protein: CASSPGTEKLVNYGYTF. CDR3 DNA, as far as it was read: TGTGCCAGCAGCCCCGGGACAGAAAAACTTGTTAACTATGGC.

This clone has more than one count but fewer than ten. The read terminates 3 residues before the CDR3 end, so the remaining end is supplied by the germline J gene. The rearrangement uses TRBV20-1 and TRBJ2-7, with a possible D match to TRBD1 (6 bases). The V end lost 6 bases, the J end lost 2 bases, and 20 bases lay between the germline ends. Germline V gene sequence: CDR1 DFQATT, CDR2 SNEGSKA (reference sequence). The CDR3 totals 15 residues. The CDR3 spells CSAKSPSRGPYEQYF. The CDR3 bases that were read are TGCAGTGCCAAATCCCCCTCCAGGGGCCCCTACGAG.

This clone is classed as medium-sized. The read is 3 residues too short to cover the CDR3 end, so that end is filled in from the germline J gene. The rearrangement uses TRBV29-1 and TRBJ1-1; TRBD1 matches at 7 bases. Germline CDR1 is SQVTM and CDR2 is ANQGSEA. The CDR3 has 11 residues. The part of the CDR3 DNA that was read is TGCAGCGTTGAGACGGGACAGCCA. Amino acid sequence: CSVETGQP. The complete CDR3 protein is CSVETGQPAFF.

This clone came up many times. Read data end 3 residues before the CDR3 end; the end is taken from the germline J gene. V and J are TRBV19 and TRBJ1-6; TRBD1 agrees at 7 bases. Per the germline V gene, CDR1 is LNHDA and CDR2 is SQIVND (reference sequence). The junction had 6 bases not matched to a gene; V was cut back by 6 bases and J by 7 bases. CDR3 size: 14 residues. The part of the CDR3 DNA that was read is TGTGCCAGTAGCGACAGGGAGGGCAATTCACCC. Protein product: CASSDREGNSP. The CDR3 reads in full as CASSDREGNSPLHF.

This clone appeared many times. The CDR3 bases that were read are TGTGCCAGCAGTGCAACTAGCGGGAGTTATTACGAG. Translating it yields CASSATSGSYYE. The whole CDR3 reads CASSATSGSYYEQYF. V gene TRBV6-1 combines with J gene TRBJ2-7; 11 nucleotides align to TRBD2. The sequenced fragment ends 3 residues before the CDR3 boundary, so the rest is inferred from the germline J gene. Per germline, CDR1 MNHNS and CDR2 SASEGT. The ends lost 4 bases at V and 4 bases at J; junction bases unmatched: 6. The CDR3 extends over 15 amino acids.

In its sample, this clone was seen many times. Incomplete CDR3 DNA: TGCAGTGCTAGTGCGACAGGGAGCTCCTACGAG. Residues: CSASATGSSYE. The full CDR3 protein reads CSASATGSSYEQYF. The V and J genes are TRBV20-1 and TRBJ2-7; TRBD1 aligns across 7 bases. The DNA ends 3 residues before the CDR3 does, and the rest of the CDR3 is filled in from the germline J gene. The CDR3 is made up of 14 amino acids. Germline V gene sequence: CDR1 DFQATT, CDR2 SNEGSKA (reference sequence). Unmatched junction bases numbered 5, after V lost 3 bases and J lost 0 bases.

This clone was counted many times. The read terminates 3 residues ahead of where the CDR3 ends, so the germline J gene completes it. This rearrangement joins TRBV7-9 to TRBJ1-1; D is unclear. The germline gives CDR1 SEHNR, CDR2 FQNEAQ (reference sequence). The CDR3 runs to 14 residues. Between the trimmed V and J ends, which lost 6 bases and 0 bases, there was a span of 11 bases. The CDR3: CASRLGGMNTEAFF. The CDR3 DNA, read in part, is TGTGCCAGCAGACTCGGCGGGATGAACACTGAA.

Remarks on this clone: Coverage ceases 3 residues before the CDR3 finishes, and the germline J gene fills in the end. This chain joins TRBV6-1 and TRBJ1-6; D possibly corresponds to TRBD1 (6 bases). The V and J ends lost 4 bases and 6 bases respectively, with 13 bases between them. The CDR3 is made up of 15 amino acids. Germline-derived CDR1 and CDR2 are MNHNS and SASEGT. CDR3 sequence: CASSGQDGSNSPLHF. Partial CDR3 DNA: TGTGCCAGCAGTGGACAGGACGGGTCTAATTCACCC.

In its sample, this clone was seen many times. The CDR3 bases that were read are TGTGCCACCTCACAGGGTATGGATGAAAAA. Translating gives CATSQGMDEK. The CDR3 reads in full as CATSQGMDEKLFF. The chain uses TRBV19 and TRBJ1-4; a weak D match, TRBD1 (6 bases). The sequenced fragment ends 3 residues before the CDR3 boundary, so the rest is inferred from the germline J gene. The CDR3 is made up of 13 amino acids. The V end lost 10 bases, the J end lost 6 bases, and 15 bases lay between the germline ends. Germline V gene lookup returns CDR1 LNHDA and CDR2 SQIVND (reference sequence).

This clone came up a few times. The CDR3 extends 3 residues past the end of the read, so its final part is completed from the germline J gene. This chain joins TRBV6-1 and TRBJ2-6, with D possibly called TRBD1 or TRBD2 (5 bases each). Trimming removed 1 base from V and 5 bases from J, with 21 bases in between. This CDR3 has 19 amino acids. Germline CDR1 and CDR2: MNHNS and SASEGT. CDR3 protein: CASSEEGRQYRSRANVLTF. Incomplete CDR3 DNA: TGTGCCAGCAGTGAAGAAGGGAGACAGTACCGATCTAGGGCCAACGTC.

This clone appeared many times. The read finishes 3 residues shy of the CDR3 end, and the germline J gene is used to complete it. The chain employs TRBV28 and TRBJ2-1; D ambiguous. This CDR3 spans 12 amino acids. CDR1 is MDHEN, CDR2 SYDVKM, per germline. The ends were cut back, 3 bases at V and 3 bases at J, with 3 bases in the middle. This chain's CDR3 is CASSFGYNEQFF. Incomplete CDR3 DNA: TGTGCCAGCAGTTTCGGCTACAATGAG.

A few counts support this clone. The read is 3 residues too short to cover the CDR3 end, so that end is filled in from the germline J gene. The chain links TRBV20-1 to TRBJ2-5; 9 positions match TRBD1. The CDR3 consists of 15 residues. Germline CDR1 reads DFQATT; CDR2 reads SNEGSKA (reference sequence). V shed 0 bases, J shed 4 bases, and the junction held 6 bases outside the gene matches. The CDR3 sequence: CSARDGDRVGETQYF. CDR3 DNA (partial): TGCAGTGCTAGAGATGGGGACAGGGTAGGAGAGACC.

This clone appeared many times. The CDR3 extends 3 residues past the end of the read, so its final part is completed from the germline J gene. The gene calls are TRBV19 and TRBJ1-1; 10 bases match TRBD1. Unmatched junction bases numbered 13, after V lost 2 bases and J lost 1 base. The CDR3 totals 19 residues. Germline CDR1 is LNHDA and CDR2 is SQIVND (reference sequence). Incomplete CDR3 DNA: TGTGCCAGTAGTATAACCCCTTTTGACAGGGGGCGGGGGAACACTGAA. The encoded protein is CASSITPFDRGRGNTE. The whole CDR3 is CASSITPFDRGRGNTEAFF.

This clone came up many times. The read gets to within 3 residues of the CDR3 end, and the germline J gene fills in the rest. This chain links TRBV2 with TRBJ2-3; 7 bases align to TRBD2. Germline CDR1 and CDR2: SNHLY and FYNNEI. CDR3 length equals 12 residues. The ends lost 11 bases at V and 3 bases at J; junction bases unmatched: 5. The part of the CDR3 DNA that was read is TGTGCCGCAGCGGGGACGACAGATACG. Residues: CAAAGTTDT. The complete CDR3 sequence is CAAAGTTDTQYF.

This clone has more than one count but fewer than ten. With the read ending 3 residues before the CDR3 end, the germline J gene is used to fill in that end. The rearrangement links TRBV7-9 to TRBJ2-5; D not certain. Trimming removed 4 bases at V and 3 bases at J, with 3 bases between. The CDR3 sequence is 11 residues long. The germline V gene encodes CDR1 SEHNR and CDR2 FQNEAQ (reference sequence). The part of the CDR3 DNA that was read is TGTGCCAGCAGCTCTGAAGAGACC. Translating gives CASSSEET. The CDR3 in full is CASSSEETQYF.

This clone was counted between two and nine times. With the read ending 3 residues before the CDR3 end, the germline J gene is used to fill in that end. The V gene is TRBV30, the J gene TRBJ2-7; no reliable D call. In germline, CDR1 is GTSNPN, CDR2 SVGIG (reference sequence). The CDR3 covers 15 residues. Trimming cost V 4 bases and J 3 bases, with 19 bases left between them. The CDR3 loop reads CAWMKPLVSGYEQYF. Incomplete CDR3 DNA: TGTGCCTGGATGAAGCCCCTCGTTTCCGGCTACGAG. The full variable domain, with the rest looked up from reference TRBV30 and TRBJ2-7, is SQTIHQWPATLVQPVGSPLSLECTVEGTSNPNLYWYRQAAGRGLQLLFYSVGIGQISSEVPQNLSASRPQDRQFILSSKKLLLSDSGFYLCAWMKPLVSGYEQYFGPGTRLTVT.